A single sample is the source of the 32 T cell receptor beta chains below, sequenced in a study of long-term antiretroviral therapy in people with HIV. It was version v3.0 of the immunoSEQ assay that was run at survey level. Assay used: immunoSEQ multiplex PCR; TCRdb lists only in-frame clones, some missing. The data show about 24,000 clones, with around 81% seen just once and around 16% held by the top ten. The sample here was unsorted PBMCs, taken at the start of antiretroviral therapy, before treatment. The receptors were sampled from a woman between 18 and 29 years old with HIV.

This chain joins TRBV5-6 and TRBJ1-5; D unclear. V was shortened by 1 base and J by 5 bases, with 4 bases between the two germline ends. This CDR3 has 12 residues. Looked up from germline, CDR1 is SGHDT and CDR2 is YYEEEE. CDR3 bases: TGTGCCAGCAGCTTGATGGATCAGCCCCAGCATTTT. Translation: CASSLMDQPQHF.

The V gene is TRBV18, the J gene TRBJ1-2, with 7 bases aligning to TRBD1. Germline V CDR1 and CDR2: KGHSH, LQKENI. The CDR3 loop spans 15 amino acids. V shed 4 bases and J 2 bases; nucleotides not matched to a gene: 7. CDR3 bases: TGTGCCAGCTCACACGAAGAACAGGGGAACTATGGCTACACCTTC. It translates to CASSHEEQGNYGYTF. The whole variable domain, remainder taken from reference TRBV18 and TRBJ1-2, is NAGVMQNPRHLVRRRGQEARLRCSPMKGHSHVYWYRQLPEEGLKFMVYLQKENIIDESGMPKERFSAEFPKEGPSILRIQQVVRGDSAAYFCASSHEEQGNYGYTFGSGTRLTVV.

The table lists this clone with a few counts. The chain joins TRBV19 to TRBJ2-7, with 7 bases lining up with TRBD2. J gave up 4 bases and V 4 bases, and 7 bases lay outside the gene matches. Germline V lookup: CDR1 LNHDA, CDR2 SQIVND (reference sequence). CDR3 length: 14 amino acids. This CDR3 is CASSTGTTNYEQYF. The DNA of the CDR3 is TGTGCCAGTAGTACCGGGACTACTAATTACGAGCAGTACTTC.

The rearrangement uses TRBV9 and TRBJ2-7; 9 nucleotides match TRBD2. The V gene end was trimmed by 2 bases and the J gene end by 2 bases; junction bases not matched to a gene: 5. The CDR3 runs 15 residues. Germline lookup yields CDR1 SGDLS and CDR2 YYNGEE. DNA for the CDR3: TGTGCCAGCAGCGTCACCCCTAGCGGGACCTACGAGCAGTACTTC. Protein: CASSVTPSGTYEQYF.

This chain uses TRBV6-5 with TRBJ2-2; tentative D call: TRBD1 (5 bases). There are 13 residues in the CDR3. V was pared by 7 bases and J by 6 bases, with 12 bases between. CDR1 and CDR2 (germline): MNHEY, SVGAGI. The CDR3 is CASKERGAGELFF. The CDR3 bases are TGTGCCAGCAAGGAAAGGGGCGCCGGGGAGCTGTTTTTT.

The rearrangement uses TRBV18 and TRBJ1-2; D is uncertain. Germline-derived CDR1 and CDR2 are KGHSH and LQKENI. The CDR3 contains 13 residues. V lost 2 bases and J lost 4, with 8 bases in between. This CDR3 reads CASSPGPLYGYTF. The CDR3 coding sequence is TGTGCCAGCTCACCAGGGCCACTCTATGGCTACACCTTC.

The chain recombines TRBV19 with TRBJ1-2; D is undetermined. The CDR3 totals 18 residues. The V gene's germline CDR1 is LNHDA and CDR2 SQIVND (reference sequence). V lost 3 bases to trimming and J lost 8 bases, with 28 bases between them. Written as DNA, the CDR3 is TGTGCCAGTAGTATTCCGTTCGGCAGGATGGACCCGAAGTCGGGCTACACCTTC. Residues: CASSIPFGRMDPKSGYTF.

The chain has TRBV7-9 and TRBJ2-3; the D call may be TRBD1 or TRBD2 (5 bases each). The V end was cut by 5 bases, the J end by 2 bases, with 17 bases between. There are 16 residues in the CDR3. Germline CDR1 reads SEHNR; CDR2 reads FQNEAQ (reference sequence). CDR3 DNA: TGTGCCAGCAGCACGGACGGGGCGCTCGTCACAGATACGCAGTATTTT. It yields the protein CASSTDGALVTDTQYF.

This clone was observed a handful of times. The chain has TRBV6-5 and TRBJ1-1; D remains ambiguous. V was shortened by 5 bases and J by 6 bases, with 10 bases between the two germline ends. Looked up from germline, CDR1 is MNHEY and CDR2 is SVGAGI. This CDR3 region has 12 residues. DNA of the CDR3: TGTGCCAGCAGTGGCGGCGGGTCTGAAGCTTTCTTT. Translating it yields CASSGGGSEAFF.

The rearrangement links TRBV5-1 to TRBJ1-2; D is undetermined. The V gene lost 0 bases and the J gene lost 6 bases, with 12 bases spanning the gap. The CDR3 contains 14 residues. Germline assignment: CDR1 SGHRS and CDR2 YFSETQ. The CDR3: CASSLEQPQDGYTF. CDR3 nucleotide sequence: TGCGCCAGCAGCTTGGAACAGCCCCAAGATGGCTACACCTTC.

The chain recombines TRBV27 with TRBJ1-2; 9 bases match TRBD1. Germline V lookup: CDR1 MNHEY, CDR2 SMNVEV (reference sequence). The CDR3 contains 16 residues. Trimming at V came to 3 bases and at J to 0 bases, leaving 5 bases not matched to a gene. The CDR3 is CASSFGQGLANYGYTF. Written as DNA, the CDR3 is TGTGCCAGCAGTTTTGGACAGGGGCTAGCTAACTATGGCTACACCTTC.

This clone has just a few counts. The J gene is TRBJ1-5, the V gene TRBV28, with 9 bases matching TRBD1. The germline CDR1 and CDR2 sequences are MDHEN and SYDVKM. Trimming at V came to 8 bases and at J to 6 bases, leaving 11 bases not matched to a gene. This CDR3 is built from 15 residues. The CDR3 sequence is CASGLGTGPPQPQHF. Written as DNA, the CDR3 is TGTGCCAGCGGCCTAGGGACAGGGCCCCCTCAGCCCCAGCATTTT.

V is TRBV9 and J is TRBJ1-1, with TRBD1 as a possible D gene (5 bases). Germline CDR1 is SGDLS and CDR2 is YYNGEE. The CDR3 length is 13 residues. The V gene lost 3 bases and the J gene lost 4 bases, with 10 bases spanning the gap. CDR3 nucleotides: TGTGCCAGCAGCGAGGGACGGTTCACTGAAGCTTTCTTT. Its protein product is CASSEGRFTEAFF.

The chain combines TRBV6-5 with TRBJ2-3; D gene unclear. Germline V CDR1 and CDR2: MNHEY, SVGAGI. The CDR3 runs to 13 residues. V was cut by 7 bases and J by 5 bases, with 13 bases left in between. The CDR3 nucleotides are TGTGCCAGCAACGTCCATTTCGGAGATACGCAGTATTTT. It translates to CASNVHFGDTQYF.

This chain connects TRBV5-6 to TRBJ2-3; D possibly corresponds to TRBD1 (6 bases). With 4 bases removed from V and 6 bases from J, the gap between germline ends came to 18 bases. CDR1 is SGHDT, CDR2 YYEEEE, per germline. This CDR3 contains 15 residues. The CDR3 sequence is CASSGVGAGLDTQYF. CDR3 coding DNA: TGTGCCAGCAGCGGGGTGGGGGCGGGCCTTGATACGCAGTATTTT. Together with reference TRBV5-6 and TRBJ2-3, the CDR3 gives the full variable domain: DAGVTQSPTHLIKTRGQQVTLRCSPKSGHDTVSWYQQALGQGPQFIFQYYEEEERQRGNFPDRFSGHQFPNYSSELNVNALLLGDSALYLCASSGVGAGLDTQYFGPGTRLTVL.

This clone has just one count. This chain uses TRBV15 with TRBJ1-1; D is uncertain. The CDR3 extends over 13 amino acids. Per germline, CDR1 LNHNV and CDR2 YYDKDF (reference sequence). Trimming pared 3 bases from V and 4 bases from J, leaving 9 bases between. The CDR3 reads CATSRFESTEAFF. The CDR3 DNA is TGTGCCACCAGCAGGTTTGAGTCCACTGAAGCTTTCTTT. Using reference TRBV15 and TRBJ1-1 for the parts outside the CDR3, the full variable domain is DAMVIQNPRYQVTQFGKPVTLSCSQTLNHNVMYWYQQKSSQAPKLLFHYYDKDFNNEADTPDNFQSRRPNTSFCFLDIRSPGLGDTAMYLCATSRFESTEAFFGQGTRLTVV.

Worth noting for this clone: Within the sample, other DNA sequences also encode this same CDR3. CDR3 DNA: TGTGCCAGCAGTTTAACCCAAGGCGCCTACGAGCAGTACTTC. Translating it yields CASSLTQGAYEQYF. The chain combines TRBV27 with TRBJ2-7; D unresolved. CDR3 size: 14 residues. Germline CDR1 is MNHEY and CDR2 is SMNVEV (reference sequence). V was cut by 2 bases and J by 2 bases, with 10 bases left in between.

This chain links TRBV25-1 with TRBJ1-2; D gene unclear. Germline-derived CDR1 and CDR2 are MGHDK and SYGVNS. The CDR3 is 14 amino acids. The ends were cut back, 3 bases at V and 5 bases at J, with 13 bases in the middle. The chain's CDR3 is CASSDLGVQYGYTF. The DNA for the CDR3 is TGTGCCAGCAGTGACCTCGGGGTACAATATGGCTACACCTTC.

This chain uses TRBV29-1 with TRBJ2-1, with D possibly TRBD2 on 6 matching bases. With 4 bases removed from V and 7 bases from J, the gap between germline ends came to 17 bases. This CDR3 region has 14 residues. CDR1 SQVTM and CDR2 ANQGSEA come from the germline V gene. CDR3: CSVGTSQRANEQFF. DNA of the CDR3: TGCAGCGTTGGTACTAGCCAGAGGGCGAATGAGCAGTTCTTC.

The CDR3 here is CSVVLTSGNTIYF. CDR3 bases: TGCAGCGTTGTTCTCACTTCAGGAAACACCATATATTTT. V usage is TRBV29-1 and J usage is TRBJ1-3, with D unresolved. Germline values: CDR1 SQVTM, CDR2 ANQGSEA. Between the trimmed V and J ends, which lost 4 bases and 4 bases, there was a span of 11 bases. The CDR3 covers 13 residues.

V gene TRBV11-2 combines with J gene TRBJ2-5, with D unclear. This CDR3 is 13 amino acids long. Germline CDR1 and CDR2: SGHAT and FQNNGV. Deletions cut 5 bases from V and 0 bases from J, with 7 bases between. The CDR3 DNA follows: TGTGCCAGCAGCCGCGTGTACCAAGAGACCCAGTACTTC. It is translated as CASSRVYQETQYF.

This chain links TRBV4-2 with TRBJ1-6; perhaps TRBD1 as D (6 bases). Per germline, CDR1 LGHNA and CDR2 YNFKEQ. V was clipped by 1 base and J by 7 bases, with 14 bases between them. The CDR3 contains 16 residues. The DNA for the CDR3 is TGTGCCAGCAGCCAAGTAGCCCGACAGGCCAATTCACCCCTCCACTTT. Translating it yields CASSQVARQANSPLHF.

CDR3 sequence: CASSLISSDQPQHF. The CDR3 DNA follows: TGTGCCAGCAGCTTAATTTCAAGTGATCAGCCCCAGCATTTT. This chain links TRBV7-8 with TRBJ1-5; D is unresolved. The CDR3 runs to 14 residues. The germline V gene has CDR1 SGHVS and CDR2 FQNEAQ. V lost 2 bases and J 5 bases, leaving 10 bases between the germline ends.

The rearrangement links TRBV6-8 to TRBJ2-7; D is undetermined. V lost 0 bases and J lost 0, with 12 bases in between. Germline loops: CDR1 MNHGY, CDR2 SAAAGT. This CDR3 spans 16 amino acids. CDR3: CASSYSITLRSYEQYF. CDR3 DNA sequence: TGTGCCAGCAGTTACTCGATAACGTTACGCTCCTACGAGCAGTACTTC.

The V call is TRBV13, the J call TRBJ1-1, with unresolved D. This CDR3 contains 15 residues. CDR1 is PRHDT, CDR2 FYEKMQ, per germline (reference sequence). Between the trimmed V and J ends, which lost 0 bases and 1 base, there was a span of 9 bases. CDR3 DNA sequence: TGTGCCAGCAGCTTAGGCGGCTACGGGAACACTGAAGCTTTCTTT. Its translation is CASSLGGYGNTEAFF. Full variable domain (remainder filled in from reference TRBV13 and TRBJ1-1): AAGVIQSPRHLIKEKRETATLKCYPIPRHDTVYWYQQGPGQDPQFLISFYEKMQSDKGSIPDRFSAQQFSDYHSELNMSSLELGDSALYFCASSLGGYGNTEAFFGQGTRLTVV.

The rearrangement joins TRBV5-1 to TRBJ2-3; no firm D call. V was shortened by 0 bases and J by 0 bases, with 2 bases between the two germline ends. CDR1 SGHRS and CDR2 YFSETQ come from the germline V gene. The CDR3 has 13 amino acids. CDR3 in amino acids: CASSLESTDTQYF. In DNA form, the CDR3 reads TGCGCCAGCAGCTTGGAGAGCACAGATACGCAGTATTTT.

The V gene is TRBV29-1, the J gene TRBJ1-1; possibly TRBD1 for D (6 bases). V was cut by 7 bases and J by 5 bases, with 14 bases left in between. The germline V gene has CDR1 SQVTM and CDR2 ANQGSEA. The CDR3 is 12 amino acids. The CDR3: CSARQVGTEAFF. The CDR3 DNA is TGCAGCGCCCGACAGGTTGGTACTGAAGCTTTCTTT.

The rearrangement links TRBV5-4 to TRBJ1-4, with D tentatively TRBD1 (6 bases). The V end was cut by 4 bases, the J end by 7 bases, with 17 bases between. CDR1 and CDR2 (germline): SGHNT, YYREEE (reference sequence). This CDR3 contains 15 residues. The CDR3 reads CASSNSQGWSEKLFF. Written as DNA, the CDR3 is TGTGCCAGCAGCAACTCACAGGGATGGAGTGAAAAACTGTTTTTT.

This chain's CDR3 is CASSYSGIVGELFF. The CDR3 region has the DNA TGTGCCAGCAGTTACTCCGGCATCGTGGGGGAGCTGTTTTTT. The V call is TRBV6-5, the J call TRBJ2-2; D is uncertain. Germline lookup yields CDR1 MNHEY and CDR2 SVGAGI. The V gene lost 0 bases and the J gene lost 8 bases, with 10 bases spanning the gap. There are 14 residues in the CDR3.

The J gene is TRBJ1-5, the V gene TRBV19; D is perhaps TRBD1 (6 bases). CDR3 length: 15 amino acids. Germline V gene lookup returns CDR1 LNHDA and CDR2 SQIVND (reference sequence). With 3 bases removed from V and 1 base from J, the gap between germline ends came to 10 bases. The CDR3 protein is CASSMGAGSNQPQHF. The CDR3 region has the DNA TGTGCCAGTAGTATGGGGGCCGGAAGCAATCAGCCCCAGCATTTT.

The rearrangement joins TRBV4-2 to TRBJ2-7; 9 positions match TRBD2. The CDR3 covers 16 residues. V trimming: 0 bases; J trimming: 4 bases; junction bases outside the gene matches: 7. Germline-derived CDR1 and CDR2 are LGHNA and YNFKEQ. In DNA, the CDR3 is TGTGCCAGCAGCCAAGATTTGGAGCGGGGGGTTTACGAGCAGTACTTC. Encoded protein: CASSQDLERGVYEQYF.

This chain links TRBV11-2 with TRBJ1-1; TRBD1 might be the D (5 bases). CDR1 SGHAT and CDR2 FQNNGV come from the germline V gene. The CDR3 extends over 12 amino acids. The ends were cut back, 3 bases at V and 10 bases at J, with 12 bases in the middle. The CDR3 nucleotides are TGTGCCAGCAGCTTTGGGGCCCCGGGAGCTTTCTTT. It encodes CASSFGAPGAFF.